This T cell receptor (beta chain) was retrieved from a study of blood T cell repertoires in COVID-19. Study-wide context: From the United States, Italy and Spain came samples of acute and convalescent COVID-19. T cells, B-cell-depleted T cells, or PBMCs provided the cDNA or gDNA that served as material.

The junction had 3 bases not matched to a gene; V was cut back by 5 bases and J by 5 bases. CDR1 and CDR2 (germline): SEHNR, FQNEAQ (reference sequence). The CDR3 contains 14 residues. Per the study methods: It was from reference gene primer amplification that nucleated cell counts were estimated. The method was immunoSEQ multiplex PCR; TCRdb's version includes in-frame clones alone and lacks a portion of them. That table is the source of V, J and clone size, and D and trimming were worked out from the DNA. Of hundreds of thousands of clones in the sample, nearly 90% were seen once. This TCR was sampled from a woman aged 25 to 39 with COVID-19, enrolled during active disease. Sequences were obtained from peripheral blood. V gene TRBV7-9 combines with J gene TRBJ1-6; 7 nucleotides match TRBD1. CDR3 in amino acids: CASSGDRDNSPLHF. Here the CDR3 DNA reads TGTGCCAGCAGCGGGGACAGAGATAATTCACCCCTCCACTTT.